The clone carrying this T cell receptor (beta chain) has a count of ten or more. Its antigen is as yet unknown. The data were taken from a study of T cells in Graves' hyperthyroidism and ophthalmopathy. Study findings and constraints: Ophthalmopathy could be told apart from stable hyperthyroidism with a 13 V-J model. Peripheral blood also featured most of the thyroid clonotypes expanded above 0.001.

Regions amplified from RNA transcripts were the TCR beta CDR3 regions. TCR CDR3 regions were first amplified by RT-PCR with HTBI primers. TCRdb reprocessed the multiplex PCR reads with MiXCR, giving one entry per CDR3 protein. The table has about 640,000 distinct CDR3 sequences, about 45% seen once. Thyroid ultrasound, orbital computed tomography, clinical symptoms, and serum thyroxine and TRAb underpinned diagnoses. The source material was peripheral blood or thyroid tissue (not recorded which). The sequence was obtained from an adult man with Graves' disease, either hyperthyroidism or ophthalmopathy (not recorded which).

The CDR3 region has the DNA TGTGCCACCAGCAGAGAACAGGGTGGGGCAACTAATGAAAAACTGTTTTTT. Its protein product is CATSREQGGATNEKLFF. V is TRBV15 and J is TRBJ1-4; D is perhaps TRBD1 (6 bases). Germline V lookup: CDR1 LNHNV, CDR2 YYDKDF (reference sequence). The ends were cut back, 0 bases at V and 0 bases at J, with 11 bases in the middle. The CDR3 consists of 17 residues.